Listed here are 3 T cell receptor beta chains from one sample, sequenced in a study of siplizumab effects on memory and regulatory T cells (dated by TCRdb to the late 2010s). Library preparation was by the immunoSEQ multiplex PCR assay. Drawn from immuneACCESS, this table holds only the in-frame rearrangements with V and J called that TCRdb kept. Clones are partly lost; checked studies trace under half to an unresolved V gene and leave the rest unexplained. Across this sample there are tens of thousands of clones, with 91% seen only once. Together, the top ten hold over 25% of the sample. Sample: CD8+ T cells sorted from blood. These receptors were taken from a human donor in good health.

The chain joins TRBV7-9 to TRBJ2-7; D may be TRBD1 (5 bases). The CDR3 is made up of 14 amino acids. Germline CDR1 is SEHNR and CDR2 is FQNEAQ (reference sequence). Trimming took 2 bases from V and 6 from J, leaving 14 bases between them. In DNA form, the CDR3 reads TGTGCCAGCAGCTTACACCTCCAGGGTTTCGAGCAGTACTTC. This codes for CASSLHLQGFEQYF.

The chain is built from TRBV13 and TRBJ1-1; 7 bases are a match to TRBD1. With 5 bases clipped from V and 6 bases from J, the junction kept 12 bases outside the gene matches. The CDR3 runs to 15 residues. Germline V gene data show CDR1 as PRHDT and CDR2 as FYEKMQ (reference sequence). CDR3 DNA: TGTGCCAGCAGCGGTTGGGGGTGGCAGGGGGCTGAAGCTTTCTTT. It encodes CASSGWGWQGAEAFF. The whole variable domain, remainder taken from reference TRBV13 and TRBJ1-1, is AAGVIQSPRHLIKEKRETATLKCYPIPRHDTVYWYQQGPGQDPQFLISFYEKMQSDKGSIPDRFSAQQFSDYHSELNMSSLELGDSALYFCASSGWGWQGAEAFFGQGTRLTVV.

This rearrangement joins TRBV2 to TRBJ2-7, with D perhaps TRBD1 or TRBD2 (6 bases each). The CDR3 extends over 14 amino acids. In germline, CDR1 is SNHLY, CDR2 FYNNEI. Trimming removed 2 bases from V and 6 bases from J, with 14 bases in between. Written as DNA, the CDR3 is TGTGCCAGCAGTGAATTAGGGGGGTTCCGCGAGCAGTACTTC. As protein: CASSELGGFREQYF.